This T cell receptor beta chain was retrieved from a study of T cells in Graves' hyperthyroidism and ophthalmopathy. Study-level points and caveats: Model-based prediction identified ophthalmopathy a median 6.5 months prior to its onset.

Germline V CDR1 and CDR2: SNHLY, FYNNEI. CDR3 length equals 14 residues. V gave up 8 bases and J gave up 0 bases; unmatched junction bases: 1. With a duration under 2 months, the hyperthyroidism was newly diagnosed in patients aged 18 to 65. Amplification of TCR beta CDR3 regions was performed using RNA transcripts as template. HTBI primers were the set used in a first-round RT-PCR of the TCR CDR3. TCRdb reprocessed the multiplex PCR reads via MiXCR and lists one record per CDR3 protein. This table has just over 550,000 distinct CDR3 sequences, 46% appearing once. This clonotype has ten or more counts. As yet, its antigen is unknown.

This TCR came from a woman in her late teens or twenties with Graves' hyperthyroidism. Sequenced input: peripheral blood or thyroid tissue (not recorded which). The chain combines TRBV2 with TRBJ2-2; 9 positions agree with TRBD1. CDR3 coding DNA: TGTGCCAGCGGGACAGGGACGAACACCGGGGAGCTGTTTTTT. This encodes CASGTGTNTGELFF.